This T cell receptor (beta chain) was documented in a study of T cells after yellow fever vaccination. General study findings and limits: Abundant bulk-population clonotypes could contaminate the FACS-sorted repertoires. Peak timing came faster in the weaker secondary response, day 5 versus 15.

TCRdb redid the calling of the 5' RACE reads with MiXCR, one entry per CDR3 protein. The sample yields 150,000 to 200,000 distinct CDR3 sequences, 6.2% seen once. The sample holds many counts of this clonotype. Its cognate antigen is unknown. The material was CD4+ T cells sorted from PBMCs, obtained on the day of the first yellow fever vaccination. This clonotype was sampled from a man in his late teens or twenties who received the YFV17D yellow fever vaccine.

CDR3: CASSSHVTGATNEKLFF. Written as DNA, the CDR3 is TGTGCCAGCAGCTCCCACGTTACAGGGGCAACTAATGAAAAACTGTTTTTT. The rearrangement uses TRBV7-4 and TRBJ1-4, with TRBD1 matching 7 bases. Germline V gene data show CDR1 as SGHVT and CDR2 as SQSDAQ. V lost 4 bases and J lost 0; bases outside the gene matches: 8. The CDR3 contains 17 residues.